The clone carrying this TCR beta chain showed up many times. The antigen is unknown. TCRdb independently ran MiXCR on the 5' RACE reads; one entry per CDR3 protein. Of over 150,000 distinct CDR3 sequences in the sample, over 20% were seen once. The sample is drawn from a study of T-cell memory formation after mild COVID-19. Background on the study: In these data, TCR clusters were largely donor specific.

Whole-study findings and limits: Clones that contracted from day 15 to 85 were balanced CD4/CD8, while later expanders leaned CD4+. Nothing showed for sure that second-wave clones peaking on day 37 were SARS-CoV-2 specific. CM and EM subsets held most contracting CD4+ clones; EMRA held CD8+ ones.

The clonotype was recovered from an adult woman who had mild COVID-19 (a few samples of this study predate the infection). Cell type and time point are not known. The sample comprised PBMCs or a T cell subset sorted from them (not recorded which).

This CDR3 is CASSVGTSVSYEQYF. In DNA form, the CDR3 reads TGTGCCAGCAGCGTCGGGACTAGCGTATCCTACGAGCAGTACTTC. The J gene is TRBJ2-7, the V gene TRBV9; 10 positions agree with TRBD2. After removal of 2 bases from V and 1 base from J, the junction contained 3 bases not matched to a gene. The CDR3 covers 15 residues. CDR1 is SGDLS, CDR2 YYNGEE, per germline.